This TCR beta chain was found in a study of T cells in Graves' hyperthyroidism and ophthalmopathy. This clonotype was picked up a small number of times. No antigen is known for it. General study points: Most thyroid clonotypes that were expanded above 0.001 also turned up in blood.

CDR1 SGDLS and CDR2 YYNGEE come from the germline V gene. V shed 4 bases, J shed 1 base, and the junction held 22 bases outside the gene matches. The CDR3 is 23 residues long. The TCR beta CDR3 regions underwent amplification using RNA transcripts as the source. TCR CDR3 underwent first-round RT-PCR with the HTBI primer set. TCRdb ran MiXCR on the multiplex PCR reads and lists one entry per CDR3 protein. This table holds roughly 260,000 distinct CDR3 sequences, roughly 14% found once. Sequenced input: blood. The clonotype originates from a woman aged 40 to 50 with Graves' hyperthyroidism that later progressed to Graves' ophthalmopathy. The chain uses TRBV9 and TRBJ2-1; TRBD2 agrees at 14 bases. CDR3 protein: CASSPHFIGLAGGTSKSYNEQFF. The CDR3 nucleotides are TGTGCCAGCAGCCCCCACTTTATCGGACTAGCGGGAGGTACGTCGAAATCCTACAATGAGCAGTTCTTC.